One and the same sample provided the 32 T cell receptor beta chains below, sequenced in a study of Ad26.COV2.S vaccination and SARS-CoV-2 variants (dated by TCRdb to about 2021). Receptors were amplified or captured by the immunoSEQ multiplex PCR assay. TCRdb took this table from immuneACCESS and kept in-frame rearrangements with V and J called. Such tables lack part of the clones; where checked against another copy, unresolved V genes explain under half of the gap, and the rest is unexplained. The sample table holds about 400,000 clones, of which roughly four fifths were seen once. The ten largest clonotypes hold around 7% of the sample. Taken with the paper, the label for treatment or condition translates to: 15 to 20 received Ad26.COV2.S at low or high dose, single or two shots; about five received placebo; per-sample allocation not given. Repertoires of vaccine and placebo recipients were sequenced from samples taken on day 63 after the first injection.

This material consisted of peripheral blood, taken in a trial of Ad26.COV2.S vaccine versus placebo. The source is a person between 18 and 60 years old who received the Ad26.COV2.S COVID-19 vaccine or a placebo.

Here the CDR3 DNA reads TGTGCTAGTGGTCCTGGAGGGAATGCGGGGGTCTACGAGCAGTACTTC. It is translated as CASGPGGNAGVYEQYF. The chain has TRBV12-5 and TRBJ2-7; 7 bases are a match to TRBD2. The CDR3 has 16 residues. Unmatched junction bases numbered 13, after V lost 5 bases and J lost 3 bases. The germline V gene encodes CDR1 LGHNT and CDR2 FRNRAP.

The rearrangement uses TRBV29-1 and TRBJ2-1; a weak D match, TRBD1 (5 bases). Germline V gives CDR1 SQVTM, CDR2 ANQGSEA. CDR3 size: 15 residues. The V gene lost 5 bases and the J gene lost 8 bases, with 22 bases spanning the gap. The CDR3: CSVRMDIMIIHEQFF. Written as DNA, the CDR3 is TGCAGCGTTCGGATGGACATCATGATCATCCATGAGCAGTTCTTC.

Only one count was recorded for this clone. The chain joins TRBV7-9 to TRBJ1-1; unclear D gene. V lost 3 bases, J lost 1 base, and 6 bases lay in between. CDR1 and CDR2 (germline): SEHNR, FQNEAQ (reference sequence). The CDR3 contains 13 residues. The chain's CDR3 is CASSFGANTEAFF. The CDR3, as DNA: TGTGCCAGCAGCTTCGGAGCGAACACTGAAGCTTTCTTT.

This clone was picked up many times. The V call is TRBV7-2, the J call TRBJ2-5, with 7 bases that match TRBD2. This CDR3 has 16 amino acids. Germline V gene sequence: CDR1 SGHTA, CDR2 FQGNSA. J gave up 3 bases and V 5 bases, and 12 bases lay outside the gene matches. CDR3 protein: CASSQWNPSGKETQYF. CDR3 nucleotide sequence: TGTGCCAGCAGCCAATGGAATCCTAGCGGTAAAGAGACCCAGTACTTC. The variable domain in full, with the rest retrieved from reference TRBV7-2 and TRBJ2-5, is GAGVSQSPSNKVTEKGKDVELRCDPISGHTALYWYRQSLGQGLEFLIYFQGNSAPDKSGLPSDRFSAERTGGSVSTLTIQRTQQEDSAVYLCASSQWNPSGKETQYFGPGTRLLVL.

This clone was observed a handful of times. The rearrangement joins TRBV7-2 to TRBJ1-6, with 8 bases aligning to TRBD1. V trimming: 5 bases; J trimming: 9 bases; junction bases outside the gene matches: 6. CDR3 length equals 14 residues. Germline CDR1 SGHTA, CDR2 FQGNSA. CDR3 amino acids: CASSQLTGVSPLHF. CDR3 DNA: TGTGCCAGCAGCCAATTGACAGGGGTTTCACCCCTCCACTTT. The entire variable domain, with the rest obtained from reference TRBV7-2 and TRBJ1-6, is as follows: GAGVSQSPSNKVTEKGKDVELRCDPISGHTALYWYRQSLGQGLEFLIYFQGNSAPDKSGLPSDRFSAERTGGSVSTLTIQRTQQEDSAVYLCASSQLTGVSPLHFGNGTRLTVT.

This clone was recorded only once. The chain recombines TRBV29-1 with TRBJ2-1; D may be TRBD2 (5 bases). Trimming took off 3 bases at V and 6 bases at J, with 15 bases between the two ends. Germline V gene data show CDR1 as SQVTM and CDR2 as ANQGSEA. This CDR3 is 14 amino acids long. CDR3 loop: CSVDGSHGGNEQFF. The CDR3, as DNA: TGCAGCGTTGATGGGTCCCACGGAGGCAATGAGCAGTTCTTC.

With regard to this clone: Since a much larger clone is just one base distant, this may be a read error. The chain uses TRBV29-1 and TRBJ2-1; 7 bases are a match to TRBD2. Germline V gives CDR1 SQVTM, CDR2 ANQGSEA. This CDR3 region has 14 residues. The trim removed 7 bases at V and 12 bases at J, leaving 18 bases unmatched. The DNA for the CDR3 is TGCAGCGCTACTATCGCTAGCGGTATTTATGGGCAGTTCTTC. This translates into CSATIASGIYGQFF.

In this sample, this clone turned up a few times. The chain is built from TRBV10-1 and TRBJ2-2; 7 bases match TRBD1. V gave up 5 bases and J gave up 5 bases; unmatched junction bases: 8. The CDR3 is 15 residues long. Germline V gene lookup returns CDR1 WNHNN and CDR2 SYGVQD (reference sequence). CDR3 amino acids: CASSQQTTGTGELFF. As DNA, the CDR3 is TGCGCCAGCAGTCAACAGACGACAGGGACCGGGGAGCTGTTTTTT.

This clone has just one count. The chain joins TRBV5-1 to TRBJ1-1; 8 nucleotides align to TRBD1. This CDR3 region has 15 residues. Germline assignment: CDR1 SGHRS and CDR2 YFSETQ. The junction had 8 bases not matched to a gene; V was cut back by 4 bases and J by 3 bases. In DNA, the CDR3 is TGCGCCAGCAGCCTGGTCAGGGGGCAGGACACTGAAGCTTTCTTT. Translated, it gives CASSLVRGQDTEAFF.

J is TRBJ2-2 and V is TRBV11-3, with unresolved D. This CDR3 has 13 amino acids. Germline CDR1 is SGHNT and CDR2 is YENEEA. The V gene lost 3 bases and the J gene lost 4 bases, with 6 bases spanning the gap. The CDR3 nucleotides read TGTGCCAGCAGCTTGGGTGGCACCGGGGAGCTGTTTTTT. Protein: CASSLGGTGELFF. Complete variable domain (other parts from reference TRBV11-3 and TRBJ2-2): EAGVVQSPRYKIIEKKQPVAFWCNPISGHNTLYWYLQNLGQGPELLIRYENEEAVDDSQLPKDRFSAERLKGVDSTLKIQPAELGDSAVYLCASSLGGTGELFFGEGSRLTVL.

Comments on this clone: One end of the junction does not line up with germline, which may come from a read error. V is TRBV6-6 and J is TRBJ2-7; D call uncertain. Per germline, CDR1 MNHNY and CDR2 SVGAGI (reference sequence). The CDR3 length is 12 residues. For the CDR3, the DNA is TGTGCCAGCAGTCACTCGTCGGACGAGCAGTACTTC. This codes for CASSHSSDEQYF.

The gene calls are TRBV12-3 or TRBV12-4 and TRBJ2-7; the D gene could be TRBD1 or TRBD2 (6 bases each). Trimming took 10 bases from V and 5 from J, leaving 15 bases between them. This CDR3 has 12 amino acids. The CDR3 region has the DNA TGTGCCACCAGCTTCGGGGGCAACGAGCAGTACTTC. Protein sequence: CATSFGGNEQYF.

The V and J genes are TRBV30 and TRBJ1-1, with unresolved D. The CDR3 is 12 amino acids. The germline gives CDR1 GTSNPN, CDR2 SVGIG (reference sequence). V lost 3 bases, J lost 0 bases, and 5 bases lay in between. In DNA form, the CDR3 reads TGTGCCTGGAGAGGGATGAACACTGAAGCTTTCTTT. Protein: CAWRGMNTEAFF.

A single count supports this clone. The chain is built from TRBV9 and TRBJ1-1; TRBD1 agrees at 9 bases. Germline-derived CDR1 and CDR2 are SGDLS and YYNGEE. The CDR3 consists of 14 residues. Trimming at V came to 3 bases and at J to 6 bases, leaving 6 bases not matched to a gene. The CDR3 DNA reads as TGTGCCAGCAGCGCCCGGACAGGGGACCCTGAAGCTTTCTTT. Its protein product is CASSARTGDPEAFF.

The chain combines TRBV5-4 with TRBJ2-5, with a weak D call TRBD2 (6 bases). Trimming shortened V by 2 bases and J by 2 bases, and 16 bases separated the two germline ends. CDR1 and CDR2 from the germline V gene are SGHNT and YYREEE (reference sequence). CDR3 length: 16 amino acids. The CDR3 loop reads CASSFGGGGWQETQYF. In nucleotides, the CDR3 is TGTGCCAGCAGCTTTGGGGGAGGAGGGTGGCAAGAGACCCAGTACTTC.

The V and J genes are TRBV6-1 and TRBJ1-2; D unclear. The germline V and J ends were trimmed by 1 base and 4 bases, with 10 bases remaining between them. Germline V gives CDR1 MNHNS, CDR2 SASEGT. The CDR3 has 14 amino acids. The CDR3: CASSEVGRPYGYTF. The CDR3, as DNA: TGTGCCAGCAGTGAAGTAGGCAGACCCTATGGCTACACCTTC.

This chain connects TRBV24-1 to TRBJ2-2; 7 positions match TRBD1. CDR1 and CDR2 from the germline V gene are KGHDR and SFDVKD. Germline trimming cut 9 bases from V and 4 bases from J; bases unmatched to any gene: 7. The CDR3 runs to 14 residues. The CDR3 DNA sequence: TGTGCCACCTCCCTTTCAGGGGGCACCGGGGAGCTGTTTTTT. The encoded protein is CATSLSGGTGELFF.

The rearrangement joins TRBV19 to TRBJ1-1; 7 bases fit TRBD1. This CDR3 contains 14 residues. From germline, CDR1 is LNHDA and CDR2 SQIVND (reference sequence). V shed 6 bases and J 0 bases; nucleotides not matched to a gene: 4. The CDR3 region has the DNA TGTGCCAGTAGCCCGGGACAGCTGAACACTGAAGCTTTCTTT. Translated: CASSPGQLNTEAFF. The full variable domain, rest sourced from reference TRBV19 and TRBJ1-1, is DGGITQSPKYLFRKEGQNVTLSCEQNLNHDAMYWYRQDPGQGLRLIYYSQIVNDFQKGDIAEGYSVSREKKESFPLTVTSAQKNPTAFYLCASSPGQLNTEAFFGQGTRLTVV.

In regard to this clone: Other DNA variants within this sample encode the same CDR3. The rearrangement uses TRBV2 and TRBJ1-2; no reliable D call. The germline V and J ends were trimmed by 1 base and 3 bases, with 6 bases remaining between them. This CDR3 has 13 amino acids. The germline gives CDR1 SNHLY, CDR2 FYNNEI. The CDR3: CASSEGTYYGYTF. The CDR3 coding sequence is TGTGCCAGCAGTGAAGGGACGTACTATGGCTACACCTTC.

The CDR3 here is CASSQEWLAETQYF. For the CDR3, the DNA is TGTGCCAGCAGCCAAGAGTGGCTAGCGGAGACCCAGTACTTC. The chain couples TRBV4-2 to TRBJ2-5, with D perhaps TRBD2 (6 bases). The CDR3 is 14 amino acids. From germline, CDR1 is LGHNA and CDR2 YNFKEQ. V lost 0 bases and J 5 bases, leaving 10 bases between the germline ends.

CDR3 DNA sequence: TGTGCCAGCAGCTTTGCAGGACGTAGGGAGACCCAGTACTTC. It is translated as CASSFAGRRETQYF. The chain uses TRBV7-2 and TRBJ2-5; no reliable D call. CDR3 length: 14 amino acids. Trimming took 3 bases from V and 5 from J, leaving 13 bases between them. Germline CDR1 and CDR2: SGHTA and FQGNSA.

The chain has TRBV5-1 and TRBJ2-5; tentative D call: TRBD2 (5 bases). Germline V CDR1 and CDR2: SGHRS, YFSETQ. V was pared by 0 bases and J by 5 bases, with 11 bases between. The CDR3 length is 14 residues. CDR3: CASSLGRGSETQYF. As DNA, the CDR3 is TGCGCCAGCAGCTTGGGTCGGGGTTCGGAGACCCAGTACTTC. The full variable domain, with the rest looked up from reference TRBV5-1 and TRBJ2-5, is KAGVTQTPRYLIKTRGQQVTLSCSPISGHRSVSWYQQTPGQGLQFLFEYFSETQRNKGNFPGRFSGRQFSNSRSEMNVSTLELGDSALYLCASSLGRGSETQYFGPGTRLLVL.

This clone was picked up many times. This chain joins TRBV10-3 and TRBJ1-1; D is unresolved. This CDR3 spans 13 amino acids. Trimming pared 4 bases from V and 2 bases from J, leaving 8 bases between. Germline-derived CDR1 and CDR2 are ENHRY and SYGVKD. In DNA form, the CDR3 reads TGTGCCATCAGTGCACAGATTAACACTGAAGCTTTCTTT. Amino acid sequence: CAISAQINTEAFF.

This chain links TRBV9 with TRBJ2-7; 9 bases agree with TRBD1. This CDR3 region has 15 residues. Germline values: CDR1 SGDLS, CDR2 YYNGEE. V trimming: 2 bases; J trimming: 6 bases; junction bases outside the gene matches: 9. CDR3 nucleotides: TGTGCCAGCAGCGTTACCGGGACAGGGCACCCCGAGCAGTACTTC. This sequence encodes CASSVTGTGHPEQYF.

The rearrangement links TRBV6-2 or TRBV6-3 to TRBJ2-1; D ambiguous. Germline V lookup: CDR1 MNHEY, CDR2 SVGEGT. Trimming stripped 2 bases from V and 0 bases from J, with 8 bases between. The CDR3 covers 15 residues. DNA for the CDR3: TGTGCCAGCAGTTACGGGCCCAGCTCCTACAATGAGCAGTTCTTC. This sequence encodes CASSYGPSSYNEQFF.

The chain joins TRBV19 to TRBJ1-1; D is undetermined. The germline V gene has CDR1 LNHDA and CDR2 SQIVND (reference sequence). CDR3 length: 14 residues. Deletions cut 7 bases from V and 1 base from J, with 13 bases between. In DNA, the CDR3 is TGTGCCAGTAAGAACCTAGGGTGGAACACTGAAGCTTTCTTT. Residues: CASKNLGWNTEAFF.

J is TRBJ2-7 and V is TRBV27; D gene unclear. The CDR3 has 13 residues. The germline gives CDR1 MNHEY, CDR2 SMNVEV (reference sequence). V was trimmed by 3 bases and J by 6 bases, leaving 12 bases between them. The CDR3 loop reads CASSLGRVSEQYF. DNA for the CDR3: TGTGCCAGCAGTTTGGGCAGAGTGAGCGAGCAGTACTTC.

This clone was recorded once. The gene calls are TRBV5-1 and TRBJ1-1; tentative D call: TRBD1 (6 bases). This CDR3 has 15 amino acids. V dropped 0 bases and J dropped 1 base, with 10 bases sitting between them. CDR1 and CDR2 (germline): SGHRS, YFSETQ. CDR3 in DNA: TGCGCCAGCAGCTTGGAAGGCAGGGGGAACACTGAAGCTTTCTTT. Translation: CASSLEGRGNTEAFF. The whole variable domain, filled in from reference TRBV5-1 and TRBJ1-1, reads KAGVTQTPRYLIKTRGQQVTLSCSPISGHRSVSWYQQTPGQGLQFLFEYFSETQRNKGNFPGRFSGRQFSNSRSEMNVSTLELGDSALYLCASSLEGRGNTEAFFGQGTRLTVV.

This clone was counted a single time. The rearrangement links TRBV5-4 to TRBJ2-5; D not resolved. The CDR3 has 13 residues. V was pared by 0 bases and J by 4 bases, with 7 bases between. The germline gives CDR1 SGHNT, CDR2 YYREEE (reference sequence). This CDR3 reads CASSLEGPETQYF. In nucleotides, the CDR3 is TGTGCCAGCAGCTTGGAGGGCCCAGAGACCCAGTACTTC.

The rearrangement uses TRBV7-9 and TRBJ2-1; the match to TRBD2 covers 15 bases. The CDR3 contains 17 residues. The trim removed 5 bases at V and 9 bases at J, leaving 11 bases unmatched. Germline CDR1 is SEHNR and CDR2 is FQNEAQ (reference sequence). The CDR3 loop is CASSRGLAGGPSPEQFF. As DNA, the CDR3 is TGTGCCAGCAGCAGAGGACTAGCGGGAGGGCCCTCTCCTGAGCAGTTCTTC.

The chain combines TRBV18 with TRBJ2-7, with TRBD1 matching 8 bases. The CDR3 has 15 residues. The V gene end was trimmed by 2 bases and the J gene end by 2 bases; junction bases not matched to a gene: 5. Germline lookup yields CDR1 KGHSH and CDR2 LQKENI. DNA for the CDR3: TGTGCCAGCTCACCATCACGGGACAGGACCTACGAGCAGTACTTC. It translates to CASSPSRDRTYEQYF. Full variable domain (remainder filled in from reference TRBV18 and TRBJ2-7): NAGVMQNPRHLVRRRGQEARLRCSPMKGHSHVYWYRQLPEEGLKFMVYLQKENIIDESGMPKERFSAEFPKEGPSILRIQQVVRGDSAAYFCASSPSRDRTYEQYFGPGTRLTVT.

This sequence joins TRBV19 and TRBJ2-1; 7 bases line up with TRBD1. V trimming: 5 bases; J trimming: 3 bases; junction bases outside the gene matches: 10. CDR1 LNHDA and CDR2 SQIVND come from the germline V gene (reference sequence). This CDR3 has 16 amino acids. The CDR3 DNA reads as TGTGCCAGTAGTCTGGACAGGAGCAACCTCTACAATGAGCAGTTCTTC. Its translation: CASSLDRSNLYNEQFF.